This T cell receptor (beta chain) originates from a study of radiotherapy plus CTLA-4 blockade in lung cancer. The CDR3 loop spans 14 amino acids. Germline assignment: CDR1 SEHNR and CDR2 FQNEAQ (reference sequence). V lost 3 bases to trimming and J lost 9 bases, with 17 bases between them. Assay used: immunoSEQ multiplex PCR; TCRdb lists only in-frame clones, some missing. The sample contains about 80,000 clones, roughly 79% of which appear only once. The gene calls are TRBV7-9 and TRBJ2-5; a possible D gene is TRBD1 (6 bases). The sequenced sample was peripheral blood, obtained from a patient treated with radiotherapy plus ipilimumab. The TCR sequence derives from a human donor with non-small cell lung cancer whose response to radiotherapy plus ipilimumab could not be evaluated. Some clones in this sample may be carry-over from other donors' samples. Here the CDR3 reads CASSLGHLQGAQYF. The CDR3 DNA reads TGTGCCAGCAGCTTGGGACACCTCCAAGGGGCCCAGTACTTC. The variable domain in full, with the rest retrieved from reference TRBV7-9 and TRBJ2-5, is DTGVSQNPRHKITKRGQNVTFRCDPISEHNRLYWYRQTLGQGPEFLTYFQNEAQLEKSRLLSDRFSAERPKGSFSTLEIQRTEQGDSAMYLCASSLGHLQGAQYFGPGTRLLVL.